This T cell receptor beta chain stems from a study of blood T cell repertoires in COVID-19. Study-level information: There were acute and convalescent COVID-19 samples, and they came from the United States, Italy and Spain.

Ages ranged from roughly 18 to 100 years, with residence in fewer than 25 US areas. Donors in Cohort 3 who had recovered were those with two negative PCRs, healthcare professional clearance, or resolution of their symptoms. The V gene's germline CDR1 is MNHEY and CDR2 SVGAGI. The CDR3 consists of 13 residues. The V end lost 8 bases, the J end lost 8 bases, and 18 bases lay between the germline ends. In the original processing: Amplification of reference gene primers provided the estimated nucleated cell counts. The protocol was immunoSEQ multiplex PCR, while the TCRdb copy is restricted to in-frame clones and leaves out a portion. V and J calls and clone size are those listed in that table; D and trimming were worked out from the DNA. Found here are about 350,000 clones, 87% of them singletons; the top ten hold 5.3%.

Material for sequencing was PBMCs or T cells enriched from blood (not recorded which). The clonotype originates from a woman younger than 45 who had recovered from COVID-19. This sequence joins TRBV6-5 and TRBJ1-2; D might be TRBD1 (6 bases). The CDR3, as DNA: TGTGCCAGCCTCTTAACCGCAGGGGTCGGCTACACCTTC. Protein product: CASLLTAGVGYTF.